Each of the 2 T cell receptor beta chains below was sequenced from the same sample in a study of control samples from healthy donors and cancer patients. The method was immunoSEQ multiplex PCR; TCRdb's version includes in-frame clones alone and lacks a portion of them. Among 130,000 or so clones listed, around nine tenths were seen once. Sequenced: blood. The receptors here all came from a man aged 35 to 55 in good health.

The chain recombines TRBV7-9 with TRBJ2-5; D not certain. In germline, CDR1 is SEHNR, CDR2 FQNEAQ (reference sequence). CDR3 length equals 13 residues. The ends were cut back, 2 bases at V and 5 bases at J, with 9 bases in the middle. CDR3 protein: CASSLWGSETQYF. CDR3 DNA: TGTGCCAGCAGCTTATGGGGATCGGAGACCCAGTACTTC. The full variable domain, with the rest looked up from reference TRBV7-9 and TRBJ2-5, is DTGVSQNPRHKITKRGQNVTFRCDPISEHNRLYWYRQTLGQGPEFLTYFQNEAQLEKSRLLSDRFSAERPKGSFSTLEIQRTEQGDSAMYLCASSLWGSETQYFGPGTRLLVL.

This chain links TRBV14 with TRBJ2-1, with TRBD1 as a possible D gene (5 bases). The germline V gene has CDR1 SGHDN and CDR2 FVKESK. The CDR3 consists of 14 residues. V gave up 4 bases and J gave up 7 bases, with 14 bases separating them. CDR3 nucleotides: TGTGCCAGCAGCCGCGACTGGAAGGGGAATGAGCAGTTCTTC. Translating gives CASSRDWKGNEQFF.